The present T cell receptor (beta chain) was sequenced within a study of T cells in narcolepsy. Note on this clone: What it binds is not known.

Study outcomes and limitations: Reportedly, autoreactive clonotypes were serially detected in patients' blood but not controls'. No autoreactive T cell clone sequences appeared in some memory CD4+ repertoires. Comparing one patient's CSF and blood CD4+ clonotypes highlighted HCRT- and TRIB2-specific autoreactive clonotypes.

The data were produced by immunoSEQ multiplex PCR, yet TCRdb's version contains in-frame clones alone and is incomplete. The sample has some 20,000 clones, 80% to 85% seen once; the top ten hold approximately 1.6%. Trimming took 1 base from V and 0 from J, leaving 13 bases between them. The CDR3 contains 18 residues. Germline values: CDR1 SGHTA, CDR2 FQGTGA. The sequencing sample was made of memory (CD45RA-) CD4+ T cells from blood. The V gene is TRBV7-3, the J gene TRBJ2-6; the D is unclear. The sequence came from a human donor in good health. CDR3 nucleotide sequence: TGTGCCAGCAGCTTAAAGGACCCGAGGAGCTCTGGGGCCAACGTCCTGACTTTC. Its protein is CASSLKDPRSSGANVLTF.